Below, one T cell receptor beta chain is given with its context. Its antigen is not known. A much more abundant neighbour one base away suggests this may be a read error. CDR1 is SGHVT, CDR2 SQSDAQ, per germline. This CDR3 comprises 13 residues. The V gene lost 3 bases and the J gene lost 1 base, with 7 bases spanning the gap. The data derive from a study of T cell repertoires in cytomegalovirus infection. Across the whole study: Peptides in the study included HLA-C-restricted and HLA-B-restricted CMV epitopes. Based on public TCR beta signatures, there were indications of CMV infection and of a matching HLA type. General study points: The ex vivo response was dominated by HLA-C-restricted CMV-specific TCR beta clonotypes. Cumulative frequency (of public TCR beta family members) identified carriers of CMV plus the relevant HLA.

TCRdb processed the reads anew with MiXCR; each CDR3 protein has one entry. The profile shows some 220,000 distinct CDR3 sequences, around 40% of them singletons. This chain joins TRBV7-4 and TRBJ2-7; D is ambiguous. The TCR sequence derives from a human donor in good health (CMV status not recorded). Some clones in this sample may be carry-over from other donors' samples. Sequenced here: CD8+ T cells from cultured PBMCs, sampled from culture after CMV antigen stimulation. For the CDR3, the DNA is TGTGCCAGCAGCTTCGAAGATTCCTACGAGCAGTACTTC. This translates into CASSFEDSYEQYF.